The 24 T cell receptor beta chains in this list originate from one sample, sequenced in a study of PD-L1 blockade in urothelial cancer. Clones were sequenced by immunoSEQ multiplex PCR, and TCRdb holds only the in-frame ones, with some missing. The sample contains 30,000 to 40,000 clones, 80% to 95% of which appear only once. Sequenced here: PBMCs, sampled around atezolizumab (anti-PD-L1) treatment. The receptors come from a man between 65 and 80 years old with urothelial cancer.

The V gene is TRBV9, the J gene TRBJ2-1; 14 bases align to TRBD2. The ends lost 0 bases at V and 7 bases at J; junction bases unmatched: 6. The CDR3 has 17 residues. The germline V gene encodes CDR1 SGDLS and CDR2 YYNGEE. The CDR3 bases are TGTGCCAGCAGCGTAGCTCAGCGACTAGCGGGAGGGAATGAGCAGTTCTTC. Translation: CASSVAQRLAGGNEQFF.

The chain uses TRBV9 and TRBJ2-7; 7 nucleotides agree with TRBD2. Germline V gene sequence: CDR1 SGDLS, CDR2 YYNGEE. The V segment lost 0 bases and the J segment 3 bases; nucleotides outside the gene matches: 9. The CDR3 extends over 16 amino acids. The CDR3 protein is CASSVVASGGIYEQYF. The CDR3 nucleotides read TGTGCCAGCAGCGTAGTGGCGTCGGGAGGAATCTACGAGCAGTACTTC.

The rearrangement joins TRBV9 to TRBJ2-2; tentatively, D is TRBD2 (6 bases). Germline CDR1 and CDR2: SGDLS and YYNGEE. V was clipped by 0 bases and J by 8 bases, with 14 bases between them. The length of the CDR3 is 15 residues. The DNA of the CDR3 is TGTGCCAGCAGCGTAGAGGAGGGGCGAACTGGGGAGCTGTTTTTT. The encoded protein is CASSVEEGRTGELFF. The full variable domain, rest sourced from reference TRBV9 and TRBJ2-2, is DSGVTQTPKHLITATGQRVTLRCSPRSGDLSVYWYQQSLDQGLQFLIQYYNGEERAKGNILERFSAQQFPDLHSELNLSSLELGDSALYFCASSVEEGRTGELFFGEGSRLTVL.

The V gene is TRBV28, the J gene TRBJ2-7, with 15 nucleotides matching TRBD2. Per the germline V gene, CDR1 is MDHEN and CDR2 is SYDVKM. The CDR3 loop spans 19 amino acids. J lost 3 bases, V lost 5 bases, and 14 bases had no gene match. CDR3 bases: TGTGCCAGCAGTCCCCCGGGACTAGCGGGAGGCCGAGTCAACTACGAGCAGTACTTC. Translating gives CASSPPGLAGGRVNYEQYF.

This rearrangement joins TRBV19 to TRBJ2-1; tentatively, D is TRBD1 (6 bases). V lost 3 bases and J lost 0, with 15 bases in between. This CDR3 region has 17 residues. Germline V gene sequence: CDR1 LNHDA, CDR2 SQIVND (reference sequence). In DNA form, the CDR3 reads TGTGCCAGTAGTATGGACAGTATGATGAGCTCCTACAATGAGCAGTTCTTC. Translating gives CASSMDSMMSSYNEQFF.

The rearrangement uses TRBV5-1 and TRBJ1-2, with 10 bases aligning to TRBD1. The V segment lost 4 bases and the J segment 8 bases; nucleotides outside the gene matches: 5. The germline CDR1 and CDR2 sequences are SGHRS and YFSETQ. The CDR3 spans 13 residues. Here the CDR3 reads CASSIGQGDGYTF. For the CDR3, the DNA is TGCGCCAGCAGCATCGGACAGGGGGACGGCTACACCTTC.

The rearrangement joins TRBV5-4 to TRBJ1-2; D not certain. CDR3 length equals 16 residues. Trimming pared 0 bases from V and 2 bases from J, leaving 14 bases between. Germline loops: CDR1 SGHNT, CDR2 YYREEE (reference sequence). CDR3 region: CASSLDNSELNYGYTF. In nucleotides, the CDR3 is TGTGCCAGCAGCTTGGACAATAGCGAACTAAACTATGGCTACACCTTC.

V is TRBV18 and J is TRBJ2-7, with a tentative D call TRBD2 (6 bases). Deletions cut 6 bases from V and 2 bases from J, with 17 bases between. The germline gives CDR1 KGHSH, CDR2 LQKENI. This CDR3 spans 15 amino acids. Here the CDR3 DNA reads TGTGCCAGCTCGAGACTAGTGGAGGGGACCTACGAGCAGTACTTC. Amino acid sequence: CASSRLVEGTYEQYF.

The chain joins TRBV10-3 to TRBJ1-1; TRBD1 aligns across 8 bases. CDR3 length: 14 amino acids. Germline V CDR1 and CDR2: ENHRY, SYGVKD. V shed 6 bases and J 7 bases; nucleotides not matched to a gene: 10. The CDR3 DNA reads TGTGCCATCAGCTCCAGGGGGCGCGAAGGTGAAGCTTTCTTT. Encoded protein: CAISSRGREGEAFF.

The CDR3 region has the DNA TGTGCCAGCAGTTCTCCGACTAGCCCCCGCGGGGATGAGCAGTTCTTC. Translation: CASSSPTSPRGDEQFF. V usage is TRBV28 and J usage is TRBJ2-1; 7 bases agree with TRBD2. The germline gives CDR1 MDHEN, CDR2 SYDVKM. Germline trimming cut 4 bases from V and 8 bases from J; bases unmatched to any gene: 14. The CDR3 is 16 residues long. Complete variable domain (other parts from reference TRBV28 and TRBJ2-1): DVKVTQSSRYLVKRTGEKVFLECVQDMDHENMFWYRQDPGLGLRLIYFSYDVKMKEKGDIPEGYSVSREKKERFSLILESASTNQTSMYLCASSSPTSPRGDEQFFGPGTRLTVL.

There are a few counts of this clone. The chain's CDR3 is CASSFGENTEAFF. CDR3 DNA: TGTGCCAGCAGCTTCGGAGAGAACACTGAAGCTTTCTTT. The J gene is TRBJ1-1, the V gene TRBV4-2; unclear D gene. The CDR3 is made up of 13 amino acids. V dropped 5 bases and J dropped 1 base, with 8 bases sitting between them. Germline-derived CDR1 and CDR2 are LGHNA and YNFKEQ.

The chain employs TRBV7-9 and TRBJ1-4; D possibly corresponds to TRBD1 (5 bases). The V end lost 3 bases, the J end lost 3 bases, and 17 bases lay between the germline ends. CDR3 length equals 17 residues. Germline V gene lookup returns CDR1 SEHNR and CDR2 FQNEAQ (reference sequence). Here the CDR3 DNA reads TGTGCCAGCAGCTTCCCCCCAGGGAATAGGGCTAATGAAAAACTGTTTTTT. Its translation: CASSFPPGNRANEKLFF. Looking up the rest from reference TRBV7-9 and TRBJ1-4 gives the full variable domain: DTGVSQNPRHKITKRGQNVTFRCDPISEHNRLYWYRQTLGQGPEFLTYFQNEAQLEKSRLLSDRFSAERPKGSFSTLEIQRTEQGDSAMYLCASSFPPGNRANEKLFFGSGTQLSVL.

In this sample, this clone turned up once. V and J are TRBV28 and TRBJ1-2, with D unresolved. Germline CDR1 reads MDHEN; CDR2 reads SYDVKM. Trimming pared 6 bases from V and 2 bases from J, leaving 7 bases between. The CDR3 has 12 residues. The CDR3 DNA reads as TGTGCCAGCAGCTCTACCAACTATGGCTACACCTTC. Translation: CASSSTNYGYTF.

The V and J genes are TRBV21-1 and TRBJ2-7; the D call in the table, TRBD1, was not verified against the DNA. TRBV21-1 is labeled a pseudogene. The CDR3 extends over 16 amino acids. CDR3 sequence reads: CASSKAEGQAAYEQYF. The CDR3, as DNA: TGTGCCAGCAGCAAAGCGGAGGGACAGGCGGCCTACGAGCAGTACTTC.

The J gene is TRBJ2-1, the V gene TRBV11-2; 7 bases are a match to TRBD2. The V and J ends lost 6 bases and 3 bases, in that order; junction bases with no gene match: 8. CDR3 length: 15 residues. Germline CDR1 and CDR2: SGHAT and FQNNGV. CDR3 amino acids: CASSAGTILYNEQFF. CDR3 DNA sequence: TGTGCCAGCAGTGCCGGGACTATTCTCTACAATGAGCAGTTCTTC.

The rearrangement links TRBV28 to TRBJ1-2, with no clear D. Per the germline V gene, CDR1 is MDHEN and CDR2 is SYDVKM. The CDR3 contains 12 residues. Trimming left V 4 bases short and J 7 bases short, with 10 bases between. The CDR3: CASSSSAGGYTF. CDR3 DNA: TGTGCCAGCAGTTCTTCCGCGGGTGGCTACACCTTC.

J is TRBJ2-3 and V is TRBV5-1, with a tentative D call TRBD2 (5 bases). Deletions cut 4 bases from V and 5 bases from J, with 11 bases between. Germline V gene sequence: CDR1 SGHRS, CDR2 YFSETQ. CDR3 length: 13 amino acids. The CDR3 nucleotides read TGCGCCAGCAGCCTAAGCGGCGTAGATACGCAGTATTTT. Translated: CASSLSGVDTQYF.

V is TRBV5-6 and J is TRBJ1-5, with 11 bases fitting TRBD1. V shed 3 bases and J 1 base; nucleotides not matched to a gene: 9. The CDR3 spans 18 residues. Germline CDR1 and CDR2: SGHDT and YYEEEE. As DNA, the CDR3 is TGTGCCAGCAGCTCCCGGGACAGGGGGGTTGGGAGCAATCAGCCCCAGCATTTT. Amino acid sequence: CASSSRDRGVGSNQPQHF.

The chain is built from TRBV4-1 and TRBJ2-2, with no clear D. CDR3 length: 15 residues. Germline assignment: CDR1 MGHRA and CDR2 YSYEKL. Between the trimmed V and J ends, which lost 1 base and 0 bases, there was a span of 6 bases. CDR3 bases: TGCGCCAGCAGCCAAGTCCCAACGAACACCGGGGAGCTGTTTTTT. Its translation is CASSQVPTNTGELFF.

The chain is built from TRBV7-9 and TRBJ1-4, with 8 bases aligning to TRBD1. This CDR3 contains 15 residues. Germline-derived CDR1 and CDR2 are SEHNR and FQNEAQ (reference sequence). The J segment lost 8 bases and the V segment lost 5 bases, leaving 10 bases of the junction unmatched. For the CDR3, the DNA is TGTGCCAGCAGCGACATGACAGGGGCCGGGGAAAAACTGTTTTTT. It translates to CASSDMTGAGEKLFF.

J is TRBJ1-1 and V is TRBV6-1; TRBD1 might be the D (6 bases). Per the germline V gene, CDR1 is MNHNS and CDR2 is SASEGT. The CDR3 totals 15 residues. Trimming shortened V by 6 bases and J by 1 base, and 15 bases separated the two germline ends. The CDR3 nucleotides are TGTGCCAGCAGCAAACGACAGGCCGGGAACACTGAAGCTTTCTTT. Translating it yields CASSKRQAGNTEAFF.

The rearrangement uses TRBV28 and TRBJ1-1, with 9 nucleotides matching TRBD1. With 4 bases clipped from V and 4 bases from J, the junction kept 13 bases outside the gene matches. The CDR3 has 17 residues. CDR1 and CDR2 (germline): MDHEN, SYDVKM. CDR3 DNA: TGTGCCAGCAGTTCGATTCTACCGGGACAGGGCCCCACTGAAGCTTTCTTT. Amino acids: CASSSILPGQGPTEAFF.

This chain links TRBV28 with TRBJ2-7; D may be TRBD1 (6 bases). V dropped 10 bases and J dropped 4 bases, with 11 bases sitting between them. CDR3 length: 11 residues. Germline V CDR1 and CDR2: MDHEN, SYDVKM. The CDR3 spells CANKTGYEQYF. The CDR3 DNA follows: TGTGCCAACAAAACAGGGTACGAGCAGTACTTC.

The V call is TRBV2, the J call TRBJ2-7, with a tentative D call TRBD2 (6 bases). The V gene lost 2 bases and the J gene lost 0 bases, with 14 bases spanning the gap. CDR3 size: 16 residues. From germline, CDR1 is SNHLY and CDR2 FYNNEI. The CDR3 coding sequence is TGTGCCAGCAGTGAACTCTTACCCGGGAGCTCCTACGAGCAGTACTTC. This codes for CASSELLPGSSYEQYF. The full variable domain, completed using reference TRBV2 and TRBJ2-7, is EPEVTQTPSHQVTQMGQEVILRCVPISNHLYFYWYRQILGQKVEFLVSFYNNEISEKSEIFDDQFSVERPDGSNFTLKIRSTKLEDSAMYFCASSELLPGSSYEQYFGPGTRLTVT.